One and the same sample provided the 4 T cell receptor beta chains below, sequenced in a study of OX40 agonist ivuxolimab in advanced cancers. The method was the immunoSEQ multiplex PCR assay. Held by TCRdb, this immuneACCESS table contains in-frame sequences only and omits some clones. Under half of the omission traces to an unresolved V gene where checked; the cause of the rest is unknown. The sample contains about 77,000 clones, 83% of them found a single time. The ten top clones hold 0.76% of the sample. The material was CD4+ or CD8+ T cells sorted from blood, obtained in a trial of the OX40 agonist ivuxolimab. The receptors here all came from an adult with an advanced solid tumor such as melanoma, head and neck, liver or kidney cancer.

The V gene is TRBV5-1, the J gene TRBJ2-7; 7 bases are a match to TRBD2. Germline V gene lookup returns CDR1 SGHRS and CDR2 YFSETQ. The CDR3 consists of 12 residues. V shed 4 bases and J 6 bases; nucleotides not matched to a gene: 4. CDR3 amino acids: CASSQGGAEQYF. The CDR3 nucleotides read TGCGCCAGCAGCCAGGGAGGGGCCGAGCAGTACTTC.

This clone appeared a single time. V usage is TRBV9 and J usage is TRBJ1-2, with TRBD1 matching over 11 bases. The CDR3 runs to 15 residues. Germline values: CDR1 SGDLS, CDR2 YYNGEE. V lost 3 bases and J lost 4; bases outside the gene matches: 5. The chain's CDR3 is CASSDGQGAGYGYTF. The CDR3 DNA follows: TGTGCCAGCAGCGATGGACAGGGGGCGGGCTATGGCTACACCTTC. Full variable domain (missing parts from reference TRBV9 and TRBJ1-2): DSGVTQTPKHLITATGQRVTLRCSPRSGDLSVYWYQQSLDQGLQFLIQYYNGEERAKGNILERFSAQQFPDLHSELNLSSLELGDSALYFCASSDGQGAGYGYTFGSGTRLTVV.

The CDR3 reads CASRIPGANVLTF. The DNA of the CDR3 is TGTGCCAGTAGAATCCCTGGGGCCAACGTCCTGACTTTC. This rearrangement joins TRBV19 to TRBJ2-6; D is unresolved. Trimming cost V 6 bases and J 2 bases, with 5 bases left between them. The CDR3 sequence is 13 residues long. Germline CDR1 reads LNHDA; CDR2 reads SQIVND (reference sequence).

A single count supports this clone. This chain uses TRBV6-5 with TRBJ1-3; D perhaps matches TRBD1 (5 bases). The germline V gene encodes CDR1 MNHEY and CDR2 SVGAGI. Trimming cost V 6 bases and J 3 bases, with 15 bases left between them. CDR3 length: 15 amino acids. The CDR3 nucleotides are TGTGCCAGCAGACGAGTGGGGGGGGATGGAAACACCATATATTTT. Amino acids: CASRRVGGDGNTIYF.